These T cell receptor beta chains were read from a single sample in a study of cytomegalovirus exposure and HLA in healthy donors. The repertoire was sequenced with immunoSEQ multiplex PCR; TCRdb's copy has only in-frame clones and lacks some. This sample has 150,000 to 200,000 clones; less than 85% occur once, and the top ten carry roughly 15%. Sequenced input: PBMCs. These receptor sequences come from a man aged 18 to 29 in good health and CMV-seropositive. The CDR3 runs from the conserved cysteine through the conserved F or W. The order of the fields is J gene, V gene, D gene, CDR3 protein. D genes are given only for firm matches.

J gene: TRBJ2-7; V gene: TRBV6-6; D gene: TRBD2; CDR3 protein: CASSLRTSGGEQYF
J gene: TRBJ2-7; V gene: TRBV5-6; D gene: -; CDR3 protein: CASSFSLQIDEQYF
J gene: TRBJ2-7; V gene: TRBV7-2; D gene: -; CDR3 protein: CASSSQGGTPSGEQYF
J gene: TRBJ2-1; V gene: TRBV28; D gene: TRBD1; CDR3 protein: CASILKGQGFNEQFF
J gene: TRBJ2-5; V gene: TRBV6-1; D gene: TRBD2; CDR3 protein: CASSATGEGPWETQYF
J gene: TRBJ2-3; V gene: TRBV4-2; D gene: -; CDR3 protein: CASSQDRSLDTQYF
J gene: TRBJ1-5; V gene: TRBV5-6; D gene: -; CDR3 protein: CASSFTGLNQPQHF
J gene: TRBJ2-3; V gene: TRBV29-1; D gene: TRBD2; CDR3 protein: CSVEEGGSEAGESTDTQYF
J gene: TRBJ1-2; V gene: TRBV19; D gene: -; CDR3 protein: CATVGGEPYGYTF
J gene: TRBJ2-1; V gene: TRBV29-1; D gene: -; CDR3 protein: CSVAGTLFFYNEQFF
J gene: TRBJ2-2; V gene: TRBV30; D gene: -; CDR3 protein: CAWKLEVFTGELFF
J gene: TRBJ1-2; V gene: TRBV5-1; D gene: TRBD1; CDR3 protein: CASSLERGRDYGYTF
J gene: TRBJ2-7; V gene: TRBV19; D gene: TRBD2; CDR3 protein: CASSIGGLTSAGEQYF
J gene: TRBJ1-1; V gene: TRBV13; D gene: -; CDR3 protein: CASSSSPRQAFF
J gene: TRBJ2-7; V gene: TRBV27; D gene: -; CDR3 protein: CASSLTLQHTYEQYF
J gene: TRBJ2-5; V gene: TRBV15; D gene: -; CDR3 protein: CATSTRQNNPETQYF
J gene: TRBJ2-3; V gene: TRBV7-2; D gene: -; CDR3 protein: CASSLVADSTDTQYF
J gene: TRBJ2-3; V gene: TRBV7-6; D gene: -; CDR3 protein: CASSLKQAGLDTQYF
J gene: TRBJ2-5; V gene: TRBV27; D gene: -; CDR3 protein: CASSFEGGPQETQYF
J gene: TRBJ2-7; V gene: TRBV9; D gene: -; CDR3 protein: CASSVGLVDYEQYF
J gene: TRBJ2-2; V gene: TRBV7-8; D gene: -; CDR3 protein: CASSLWGGPTNTGELFF
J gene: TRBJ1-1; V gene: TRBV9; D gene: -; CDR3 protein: CASSPTIGDLNTEAFF
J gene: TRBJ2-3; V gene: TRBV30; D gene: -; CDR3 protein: CAWSANGGDTQYF
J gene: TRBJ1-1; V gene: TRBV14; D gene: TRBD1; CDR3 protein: CASSQLGRGDTEAFF
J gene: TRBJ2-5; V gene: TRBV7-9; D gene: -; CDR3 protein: CASSSERIEQETQYF
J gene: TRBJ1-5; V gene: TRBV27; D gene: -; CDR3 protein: CASRLDLNSNQPQHF
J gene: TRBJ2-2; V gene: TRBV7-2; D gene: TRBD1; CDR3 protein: CASSLMTGLAGELFF
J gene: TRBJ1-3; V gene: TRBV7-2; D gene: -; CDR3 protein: CASSRTDGNTIYF
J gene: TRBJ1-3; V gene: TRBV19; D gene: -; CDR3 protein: CASSMDSRPYSGNTIYF
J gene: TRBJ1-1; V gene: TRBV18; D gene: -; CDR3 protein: CASSHGTQRLMNTEAFF
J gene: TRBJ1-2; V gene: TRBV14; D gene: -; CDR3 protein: CASSQDRQSLGYGYTF
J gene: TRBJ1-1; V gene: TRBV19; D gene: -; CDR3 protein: CASRWTGGTEAFF
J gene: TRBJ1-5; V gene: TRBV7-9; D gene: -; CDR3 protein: CASSSPGQPQHF
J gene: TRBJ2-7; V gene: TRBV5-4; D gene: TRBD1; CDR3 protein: CASSERQGAAYEQYF
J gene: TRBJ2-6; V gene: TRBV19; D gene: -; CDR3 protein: CASSIGGVSGWSSGANVLTF
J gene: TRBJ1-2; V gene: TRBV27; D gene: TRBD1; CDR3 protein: CASTPLGDSVDYGYTF
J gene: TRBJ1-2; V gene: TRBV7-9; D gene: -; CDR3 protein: CASSASGTPDGYTF
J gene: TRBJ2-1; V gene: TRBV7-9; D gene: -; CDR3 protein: CASSLLAAPRNEQFF
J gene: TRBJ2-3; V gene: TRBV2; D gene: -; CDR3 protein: CASSVRDKIAGDTQYF
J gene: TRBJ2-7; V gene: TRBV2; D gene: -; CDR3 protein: CASSGVNEQYF
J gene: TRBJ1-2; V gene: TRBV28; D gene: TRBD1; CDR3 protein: CASSFRDSRFYGYTF
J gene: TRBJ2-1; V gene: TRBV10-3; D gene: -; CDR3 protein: CAISESLAVNEQFF
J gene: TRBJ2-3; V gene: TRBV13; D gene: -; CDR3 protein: CASSSSTDTQYF
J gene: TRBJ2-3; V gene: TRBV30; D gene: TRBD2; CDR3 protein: CAWSVNSGGPTDTQYF
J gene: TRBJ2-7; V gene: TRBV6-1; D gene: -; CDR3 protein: CASSEAVGRGSYEQYF
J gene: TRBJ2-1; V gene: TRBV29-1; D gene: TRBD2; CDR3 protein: CSLFGTSDYNEQFF
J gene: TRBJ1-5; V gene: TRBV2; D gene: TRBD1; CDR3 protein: CASSDPGQGHSNQPQHF
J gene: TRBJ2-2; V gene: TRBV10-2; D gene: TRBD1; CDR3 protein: CASSEPGTGTAELFF
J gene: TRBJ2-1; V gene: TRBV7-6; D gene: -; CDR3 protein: CASSQEGLGDNEQFF